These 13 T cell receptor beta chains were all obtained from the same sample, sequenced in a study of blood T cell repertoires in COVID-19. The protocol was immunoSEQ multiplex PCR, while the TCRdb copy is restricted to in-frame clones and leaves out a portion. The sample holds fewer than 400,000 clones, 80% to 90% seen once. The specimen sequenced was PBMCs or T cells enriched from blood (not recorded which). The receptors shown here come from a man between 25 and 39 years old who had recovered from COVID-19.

The CDR3 sequence: CASSTRDISSYNSPLHF. The CDR3 DNA reads as TGTGCCAGCAGCACTAGGGACATCAGCTCCTATAATTCACCCCTCCACTTT. The gene calls are TRBV21-1 and TRBJ1-6; the DNA was not compared with TRBD1, the D call given in the table. TRBV21-1 has pseudogene status. This CDR3 spans 17 amino acids.

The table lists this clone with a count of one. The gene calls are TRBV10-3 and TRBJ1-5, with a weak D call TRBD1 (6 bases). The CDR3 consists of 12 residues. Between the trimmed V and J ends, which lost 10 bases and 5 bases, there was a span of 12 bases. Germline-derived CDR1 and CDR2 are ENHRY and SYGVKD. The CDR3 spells CATRTEDQPQHF. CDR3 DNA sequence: TGTGCCACCCGGACAGAAGATCAGCCCCAGCATTTT.

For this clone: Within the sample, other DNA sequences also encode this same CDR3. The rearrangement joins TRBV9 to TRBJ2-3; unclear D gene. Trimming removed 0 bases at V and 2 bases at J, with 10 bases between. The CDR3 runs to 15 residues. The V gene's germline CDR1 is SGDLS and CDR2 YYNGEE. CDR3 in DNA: TGTGCCAGCAGCGTAGTCCCCCAGAACACAGATACGCAGTATTTT. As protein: CASSVVPQNTDTQYF.

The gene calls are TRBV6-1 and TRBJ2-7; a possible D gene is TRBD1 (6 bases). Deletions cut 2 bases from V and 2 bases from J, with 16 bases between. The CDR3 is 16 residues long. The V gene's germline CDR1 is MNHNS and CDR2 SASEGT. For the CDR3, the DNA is TGTGCCAGCAGTGAAACCCCGGGACAAGGACCCTACGAGCAGTACTTC. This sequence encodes CASSETPGQGPYEQYF.

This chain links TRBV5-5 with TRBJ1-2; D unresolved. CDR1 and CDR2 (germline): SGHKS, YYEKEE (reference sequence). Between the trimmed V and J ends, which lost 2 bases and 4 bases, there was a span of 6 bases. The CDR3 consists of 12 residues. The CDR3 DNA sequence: TGTGCCAGCAGCTTCCGGAGCTATGGCTACACCTTC. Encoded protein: CASSFRSYGYTF.

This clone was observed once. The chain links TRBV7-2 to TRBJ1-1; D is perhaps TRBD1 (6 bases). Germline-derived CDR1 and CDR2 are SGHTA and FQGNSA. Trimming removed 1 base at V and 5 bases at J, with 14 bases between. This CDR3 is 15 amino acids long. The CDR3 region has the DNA TGTGCCAGCAGCTTAGTAGGGGGAACGAGTACTGAAGCTTTCTTT. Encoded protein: CASSLVGGTSTEAFF.

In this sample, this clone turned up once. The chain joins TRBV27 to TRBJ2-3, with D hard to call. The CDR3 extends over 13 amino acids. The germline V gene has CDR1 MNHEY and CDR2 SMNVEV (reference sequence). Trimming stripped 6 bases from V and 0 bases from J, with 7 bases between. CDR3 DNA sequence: TGTGCCAGCAGGCCCGGGAGCACAGATACGCAGTATTTT. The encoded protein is CASRPGSTDTQYF.

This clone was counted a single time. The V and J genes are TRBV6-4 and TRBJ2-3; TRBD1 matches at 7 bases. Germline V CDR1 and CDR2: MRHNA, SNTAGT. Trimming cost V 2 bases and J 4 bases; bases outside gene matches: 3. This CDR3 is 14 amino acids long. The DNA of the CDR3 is TGTGCCAGCAGTGACCGACAGGGTGCAGATACGCAGTATTTT. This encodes CASSDRQGADTQYF.

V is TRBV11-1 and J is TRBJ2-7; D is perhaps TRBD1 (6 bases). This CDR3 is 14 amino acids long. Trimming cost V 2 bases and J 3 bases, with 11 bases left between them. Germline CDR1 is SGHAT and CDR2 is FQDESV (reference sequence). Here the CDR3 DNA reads TGTGCCAGCAGCTTACCCGACAGGAGCTACGAGCAGTACTTC. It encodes CASSLPDRSYEQYF.

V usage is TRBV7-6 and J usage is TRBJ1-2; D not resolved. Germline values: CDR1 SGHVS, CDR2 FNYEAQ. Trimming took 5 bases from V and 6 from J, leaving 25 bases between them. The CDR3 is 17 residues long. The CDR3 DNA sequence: TGTGCCAGCAGCCCCCAAGGCGCAGGACTGGACTTTAATGGCTACACCTTC. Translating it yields CASSPQGAGLDFNGYTF.

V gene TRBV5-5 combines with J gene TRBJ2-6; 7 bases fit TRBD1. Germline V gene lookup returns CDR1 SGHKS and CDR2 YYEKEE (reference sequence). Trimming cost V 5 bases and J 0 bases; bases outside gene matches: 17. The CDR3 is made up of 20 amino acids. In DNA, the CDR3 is TGTGCCAGCAGACCCCTAGGGCCCGGGACAGCTTACTCTGGGGCCAACGTCCTGACTTTC. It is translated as CASRPLGPGTAYSGANVLTF.

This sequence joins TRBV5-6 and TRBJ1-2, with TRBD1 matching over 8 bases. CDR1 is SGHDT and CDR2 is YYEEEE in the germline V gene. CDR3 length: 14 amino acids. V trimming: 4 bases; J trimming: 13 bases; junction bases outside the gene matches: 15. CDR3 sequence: CASSRGTGTGFVTF. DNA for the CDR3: TGTGCCAGCAGCCGTGGAACCGGGACAGGTTTCGTCACCTTC.

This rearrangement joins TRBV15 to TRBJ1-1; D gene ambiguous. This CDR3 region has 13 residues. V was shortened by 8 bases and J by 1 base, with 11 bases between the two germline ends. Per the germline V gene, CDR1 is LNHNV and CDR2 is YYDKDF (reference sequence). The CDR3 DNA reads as TGTGCCACCCGCCGGGATCAGAACACTGAAGCTTTCTTT. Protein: CATRRDQNTEAFF.